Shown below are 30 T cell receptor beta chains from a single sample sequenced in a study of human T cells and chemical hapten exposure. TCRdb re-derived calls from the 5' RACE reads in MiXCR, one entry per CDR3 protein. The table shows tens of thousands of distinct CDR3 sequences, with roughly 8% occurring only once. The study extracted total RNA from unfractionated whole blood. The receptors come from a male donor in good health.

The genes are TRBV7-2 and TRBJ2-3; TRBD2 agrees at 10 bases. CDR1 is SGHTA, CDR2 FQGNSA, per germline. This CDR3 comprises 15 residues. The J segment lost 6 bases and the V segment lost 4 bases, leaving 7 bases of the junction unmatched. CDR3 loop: CASSSLGLAADTQYF. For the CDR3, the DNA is TGTGCCAGCAGCTCCCTCGGACTAGCGGCCGATACGCAGTATTTT.

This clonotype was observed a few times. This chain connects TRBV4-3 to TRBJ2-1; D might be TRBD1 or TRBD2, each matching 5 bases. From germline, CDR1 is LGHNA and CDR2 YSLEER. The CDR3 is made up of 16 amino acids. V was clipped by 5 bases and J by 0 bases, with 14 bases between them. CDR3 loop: CASSSGTYSSYNEQFF. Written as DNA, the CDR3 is TGCGCCAGCAGCAGTGGGACGTACAGCTCCTACAATGAGCAGTTCTTC.

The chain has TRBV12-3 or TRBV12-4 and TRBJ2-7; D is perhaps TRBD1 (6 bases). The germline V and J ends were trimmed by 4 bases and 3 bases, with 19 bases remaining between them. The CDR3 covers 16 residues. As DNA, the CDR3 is TGTGCCAGCAGTTCTAGGGCCAGGGGATTGGGCTACGAGCAGTACTTC. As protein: CASSSRARGLGYEQYF.

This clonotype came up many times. DNA for the CDR3: TGTGCCAGCAGCCGGACTAGCGGGAGAAGCAATGAGCAGTTCTTC. Its protein is CASSRTSGRSNEQFF. The chain combines TRBV3-1 with TRBJ2-1, with TRBD2 identical over 13 bases. With V trimmed by 4 bases and J by 6 bases, 3 bases remained unmatched. Germline loops: CDR1 LGHDT, CDR2 YNNKEL (reference sequence). This CDR3 contains 15 residues.

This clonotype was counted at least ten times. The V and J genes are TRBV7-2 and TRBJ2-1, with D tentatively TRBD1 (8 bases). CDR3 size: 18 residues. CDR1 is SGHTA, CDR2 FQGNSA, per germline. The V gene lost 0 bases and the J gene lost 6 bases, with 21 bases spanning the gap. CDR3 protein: CASSLAHRGGLGGNEQFF. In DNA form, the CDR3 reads TGTGCCAGCAGCTTAGCGCACAGGGGGGGCCTGGGTGGCAATGAGCAGTTCTTC.

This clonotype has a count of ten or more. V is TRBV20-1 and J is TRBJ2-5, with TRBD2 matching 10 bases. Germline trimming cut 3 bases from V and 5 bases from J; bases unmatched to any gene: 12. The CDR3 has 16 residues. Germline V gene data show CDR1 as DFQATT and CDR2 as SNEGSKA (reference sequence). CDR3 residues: CSASLSAGGPWETQYF. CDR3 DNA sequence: TGCAGTGCTAGTTTATCAGCGGGGGGGCCCTGGGAGACCCAGTACTTC.

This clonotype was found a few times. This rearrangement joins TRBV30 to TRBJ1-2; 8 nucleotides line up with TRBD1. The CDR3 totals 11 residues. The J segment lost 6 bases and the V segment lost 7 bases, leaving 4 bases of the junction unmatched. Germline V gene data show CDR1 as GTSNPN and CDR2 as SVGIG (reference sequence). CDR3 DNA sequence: TGTGCCTCGACAGGGGAGAATGGCTACACCTTC. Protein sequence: CASTGENGYTF. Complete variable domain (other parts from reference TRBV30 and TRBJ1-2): SQTIHQWPATLVQPVGSPLSLECTVEGTSNPNLYWYRQAAGRGLQLLFYSVGIGQISSEVPQNLSASRPQDRQFILSSKKLLLSDSGFYLCASTGENGYTFGSGTRLTVV.

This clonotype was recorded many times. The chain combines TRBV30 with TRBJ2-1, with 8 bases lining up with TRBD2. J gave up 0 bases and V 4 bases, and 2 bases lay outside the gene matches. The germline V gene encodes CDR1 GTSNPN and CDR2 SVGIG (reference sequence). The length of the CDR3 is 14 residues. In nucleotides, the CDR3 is TGTGCCTGGATCAGCGGGAGCTCCTACAATGAGCAGTTCTTC. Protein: CAWISGSSYNEQFF.

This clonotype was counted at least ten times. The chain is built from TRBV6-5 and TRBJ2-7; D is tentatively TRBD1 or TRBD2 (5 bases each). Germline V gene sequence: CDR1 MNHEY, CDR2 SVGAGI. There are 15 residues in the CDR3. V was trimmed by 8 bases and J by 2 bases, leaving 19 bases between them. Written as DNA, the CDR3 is TGTGCCAGCTCCCGTTGGGGGAGCTATACCTACGAGCAGTACTTC. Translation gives CASSRWGSYTYEQYF.

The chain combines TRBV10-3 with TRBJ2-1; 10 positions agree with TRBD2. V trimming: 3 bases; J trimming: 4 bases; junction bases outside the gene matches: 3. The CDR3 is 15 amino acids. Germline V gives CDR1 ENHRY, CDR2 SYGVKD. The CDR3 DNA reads TGTGCCATCAGTGACGCTAGCGGGAGTTACAATGAGCAGTTCTTC. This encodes CAISDASGSYNEQFF.

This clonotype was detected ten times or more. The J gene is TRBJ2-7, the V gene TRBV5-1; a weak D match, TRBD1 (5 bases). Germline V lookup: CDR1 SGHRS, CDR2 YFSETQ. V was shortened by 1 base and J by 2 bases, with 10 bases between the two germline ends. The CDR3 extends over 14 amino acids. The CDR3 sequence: CASSLTGPTYEQYF. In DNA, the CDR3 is TGCGCCAGCAGCTTGACAGGTCCGACCTACGAGCAGTACTTC.

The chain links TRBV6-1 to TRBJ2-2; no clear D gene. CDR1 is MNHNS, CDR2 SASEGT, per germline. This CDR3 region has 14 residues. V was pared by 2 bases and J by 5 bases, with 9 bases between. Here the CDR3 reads CASSEQEGTGELFF. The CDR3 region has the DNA TGTGCCAGCAGTGAACAGGAAGGTACCGGGGAGCTGTTTTTT.

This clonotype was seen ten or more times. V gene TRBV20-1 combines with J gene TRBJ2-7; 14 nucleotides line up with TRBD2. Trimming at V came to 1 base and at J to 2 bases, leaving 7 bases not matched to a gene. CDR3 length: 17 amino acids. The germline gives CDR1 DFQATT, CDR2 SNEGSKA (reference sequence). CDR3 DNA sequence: TGCAGTGCTAGAGGCCGGGGACTAGCGGGGGTTACCTACGAGCAGTACTTC. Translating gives CSARGRGLAGVTYEQYF.

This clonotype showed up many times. The CDR3: CSVERAAGAQYF. DNA of the CDR3: TGCAGCGTTGAAAGGGCGGCCGGGGCCCAGTACTTC. The chain recombines TRBV29-1 with TRBJ2-5; a weak D match, TRBD2 (5 bases). The germline V gene encodes CDR1 SQVTM and CDR2 ANQGSEA. This CDR3 contains 12 residues. Trimming stripped 2 bases from V and 9 bases from J, with 13 bases between.

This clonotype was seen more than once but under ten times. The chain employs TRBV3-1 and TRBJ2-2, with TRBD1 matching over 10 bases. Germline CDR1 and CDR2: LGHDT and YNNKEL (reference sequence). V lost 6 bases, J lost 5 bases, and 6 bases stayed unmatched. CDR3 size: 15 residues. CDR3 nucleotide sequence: TGTGCCAGCAGAACTGGGACAGGGGTGACCGGGGAGCTGTTTTTT. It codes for CASRTGTGVTGELFF.

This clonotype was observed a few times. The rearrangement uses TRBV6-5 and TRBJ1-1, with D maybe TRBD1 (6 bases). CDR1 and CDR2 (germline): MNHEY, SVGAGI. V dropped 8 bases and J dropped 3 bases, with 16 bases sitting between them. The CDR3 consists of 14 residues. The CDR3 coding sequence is TGTGCCAGCCACTCCCCTCAGGGGCACACTGAAGCTTTCTTT. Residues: CASHSPQGHTEAFF.

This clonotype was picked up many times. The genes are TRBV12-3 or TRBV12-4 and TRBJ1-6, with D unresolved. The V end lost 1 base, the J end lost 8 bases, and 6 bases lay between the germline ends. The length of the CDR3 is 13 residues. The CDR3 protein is CASSLGNDSPLHF. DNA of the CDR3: TGTGCCAGCAGTTTAGGTAATGATTCACCCCTCCACTTT.

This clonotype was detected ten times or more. CDR3 DNA sequence: TGTGCCAGCAGTTTAGTTCTAGCGGGAGGGCCTGTCACTAAAGAGCAGTTCTTC. Its translation: CASSLVLAGGPVTKEQFF. The V gene is TRBV12-3 or TRBV12-4, the J gene TRBJ2-1, with 12 bases that match TRBD2. The V gene end was trimmed by 1 base and the J gene end by 10 bases; junction bases not matched to a gene: 14. The CDR3 length is 18 residues.

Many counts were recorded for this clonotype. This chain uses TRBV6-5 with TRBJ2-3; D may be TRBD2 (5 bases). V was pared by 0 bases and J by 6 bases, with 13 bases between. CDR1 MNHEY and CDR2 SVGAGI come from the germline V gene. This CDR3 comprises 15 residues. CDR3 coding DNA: TGTGCCAGCAGTTACTCGAATACGGGGTCGGATACGCAGTATTTT. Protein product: CASSYSNTGSDTQYF.

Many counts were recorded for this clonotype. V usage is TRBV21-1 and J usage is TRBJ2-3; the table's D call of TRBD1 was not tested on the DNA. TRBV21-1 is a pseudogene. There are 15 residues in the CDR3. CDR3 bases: TGTGCCAGCAGCGCAAGACAGGGATCGGCAGATACGCAGTATTTT. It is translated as CASSARQGSADTQYF.

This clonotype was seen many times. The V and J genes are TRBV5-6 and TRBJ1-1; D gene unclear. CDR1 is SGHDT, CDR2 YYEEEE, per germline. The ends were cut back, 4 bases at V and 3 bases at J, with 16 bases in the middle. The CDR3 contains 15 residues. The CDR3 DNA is TGTGCCAGCAGCCATGACCCCCGCTGGCACACTGAAGCTTTCTTT. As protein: CASSHDPRWHTEAFF.

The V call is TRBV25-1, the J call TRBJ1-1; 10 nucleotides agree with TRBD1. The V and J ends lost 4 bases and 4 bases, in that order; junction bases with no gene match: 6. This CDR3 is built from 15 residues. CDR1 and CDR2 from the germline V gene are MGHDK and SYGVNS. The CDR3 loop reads CASSVTRTGGTEAFF. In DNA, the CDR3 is TGTGCCAGCAGTGTGACGCGGACAGGGGGCACTGAAGCTTTCTTT.

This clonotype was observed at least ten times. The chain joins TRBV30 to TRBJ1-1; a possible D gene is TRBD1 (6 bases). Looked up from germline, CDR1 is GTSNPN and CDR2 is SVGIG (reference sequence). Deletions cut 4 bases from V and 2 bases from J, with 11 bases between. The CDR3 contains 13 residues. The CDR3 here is CAWKWGQNTEAFF. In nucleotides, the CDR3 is TGTGCCTGGAAGTGGGGGCAAAACACTGAAGCTTTCTTT.

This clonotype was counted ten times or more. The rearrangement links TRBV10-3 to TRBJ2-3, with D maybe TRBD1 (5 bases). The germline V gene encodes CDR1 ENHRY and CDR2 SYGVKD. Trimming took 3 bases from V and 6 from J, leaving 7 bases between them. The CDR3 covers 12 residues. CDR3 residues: CAISDRVDTQYF. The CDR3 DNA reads TGTGCCATCAGTGACAGGGTTGATACGCAGTATTTT.

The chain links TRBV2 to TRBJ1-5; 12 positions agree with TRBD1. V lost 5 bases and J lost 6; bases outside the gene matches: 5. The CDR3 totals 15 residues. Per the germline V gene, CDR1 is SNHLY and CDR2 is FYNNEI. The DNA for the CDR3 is TGTGCCAGCAGTCCCGGGACAGGGGGCCTTCAGCCCCAGCATTTT. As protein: CASSPGTGGLQPQHF. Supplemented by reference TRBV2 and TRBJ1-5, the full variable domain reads EPEVTQTPSHQVTQMGQEVILRCVPISNHLYFYWYRQILGQKVEFLVSFYNNEISEKSEIFDDQFSVERPDGSNFTLKIRSTKLEDSAMYFCASSPGTGGLQPQHFGDGTRLSIL.

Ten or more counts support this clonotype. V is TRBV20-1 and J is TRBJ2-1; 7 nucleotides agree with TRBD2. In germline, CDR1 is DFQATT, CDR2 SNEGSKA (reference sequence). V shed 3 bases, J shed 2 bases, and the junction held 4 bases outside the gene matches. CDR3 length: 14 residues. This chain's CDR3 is CSASPGGTYNEQFF. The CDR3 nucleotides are TGCAGTGCTAGCCCGGGAGGCACCTACAATGAGCAGTTCTTC.

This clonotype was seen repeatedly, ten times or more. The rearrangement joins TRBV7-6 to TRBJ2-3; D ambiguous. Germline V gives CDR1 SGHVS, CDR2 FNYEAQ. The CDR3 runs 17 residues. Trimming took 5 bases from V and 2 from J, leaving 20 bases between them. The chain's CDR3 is CASSQYLSWYFTDTQYF. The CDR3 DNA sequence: TGTGCCAGCAGCCAGTATCTTAGTTGGTATTTCACAGATACGCAGTATTTT.

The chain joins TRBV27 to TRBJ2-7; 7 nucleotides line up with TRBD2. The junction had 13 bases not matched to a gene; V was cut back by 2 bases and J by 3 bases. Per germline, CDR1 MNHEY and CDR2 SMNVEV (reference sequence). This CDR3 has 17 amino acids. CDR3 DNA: TGTGCCAGCAGTTTACAAACCCCTAGCGGAGCCCTCTACGAGCAGTACTTC. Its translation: CASSLQTPSGALYEQYF.

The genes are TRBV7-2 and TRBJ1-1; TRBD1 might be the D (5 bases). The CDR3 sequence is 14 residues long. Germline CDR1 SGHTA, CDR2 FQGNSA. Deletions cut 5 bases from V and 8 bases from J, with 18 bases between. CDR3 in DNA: TGTGCCAGCAGCCGCGGGGGGAGCCAGACCGAAGCTTTCTTT. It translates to CASSRGGSQTEAFF.

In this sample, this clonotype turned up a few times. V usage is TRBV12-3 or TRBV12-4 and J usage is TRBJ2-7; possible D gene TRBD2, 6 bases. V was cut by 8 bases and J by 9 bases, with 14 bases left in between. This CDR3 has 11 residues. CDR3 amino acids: CASGWVGGQYF. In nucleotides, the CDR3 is TGTGCCAGCGGTTGGGTGGGGGGGCAGTACTTC.